These 25 T cell receptor beta chains originate from one sample sequenced in a study of blood T cell repertoires in COVID-19. The data were produced by immunoSEQ multiplex PCR, yet TCRdb's version contains in-frame clones alone and is incomplete. The profile shows about 380,000 clones, 89% of them singletons. The specimen was peripheral blood. The source is a man between 40 and 49 years old with acute or convalescent COVID-19.

The V call is TRBV9, the J call TRBJ2-2; D not resolved. The germline V and J ends were trimmed by 6 bases and 6 bases, with 12 bases remaining between them. Germline values: CDR1 SGDLS, CDR2 YYNGEE. The CDR3 has 13 residues. The CDR3 here is CASTHGRSGELFF. DNA of the CDR3: TGTGCCAGCACCCACGGTAGATCCGGGGAGCTGTTTTTT.

This clone appeared a few times. V gene TRBV5-6 combines with J gene TRBJ2-7, with D uncertain. Trimming took off 2 bases at V and 0 bases at J, with 12 bases between the two ends. The germline V gene encodes CDR1 SGHDT and CDR2 YYEEEE. This CDR3 has 15 amino acids. The DNA of the CDR3 is TGTGCCAGCAGCTTTTCTTACCGACTCTCCTACGAGCAGTACTTC. Protein sequence: CASSFSYRLSYEQYF.

This chain connects TRBV4-3 to TRBJ2-2, with 8 nucleotides matching TRBD2. This CDR3 contains 20 residues. Looked up from germline, CDR1 is LGHNA and CDR2 is YSLEER. Germline trimming cut 4 bases from V and 0 bases from J; bases unmatched to any gene: 16. CDR3 DNA: TGCGCCAGCAGCCTAACACCGGGGGGGCCCGAACAATCGAACACCGGGGAGCTGTTTTTT. As protein: CASSLTPGGPEQSNTGELFF.

The chain is built from TRBV9 and TRBJ1-2; possible D gene TRBD1, 5 bases. Looked up from germline, CDR1 is SGDLS and CDR2 is YYNGEE. Trimming shortened V by 4 bases and J by 6 bases, and 7 bases separated the two germline ends. The CDR3 length is 11 residues. CDR3 protein: CASSPGDGYTF. Written as DNA, the CDR3 is TGTGCCAGCAGCCCGGGGGATGGCTACACCTTC. The full variable domain, with the rest looked up from reference TRBV9 and TRBJ1-2, is DSGVTQTPKHLITATGQRVTLRCSPRSGDLSVYWYQQSLDQGLQFLIQYYNGEERAKGNILERFSAQQFPDLHSELNLSSLELGDSALYFCASSPGDGYTFGSGTRLTVV.

This clone was seen just once. This chain joins TRBV6-5 and TRBJ1-5; D remains unclear. The CDR3 loop spans 13 amino acids. Germline-derived CDR1 and CDR2 are MNHEY and SVGAGI. Trimming removed 7 bases at V and 6 bases at J, with 13 bases between. CDR3 sequence reads: CASTGILGQPQHF. CDR3 DNA: TGTGCCAGCACCGGGATCCTAGGTCAGCCCCAGCATTTT.

The chain combines TRBV6-2 or TRBV6-3 with TRBJ1-6; no clear D. V was cut by 5 bases and J by 7 bases, with 12 bases left in between. The CDR3 is 14 amino acids. The germline V gene has CDR1 MNHEY and CDR2 SVGEGT. The CDR3 protein is CASSPDAGNSPLHF. The CDR3 coding sequence is TGTGCCAGCAGTCCCGACGCGGGGAATTCACCCCTCCACTTT.

The table lists this clone with a count of one. V gene TRBV6-6 combines with J gene TRBJ1-5; D is undetermined. The germline gives CDR1 MNHNY, CDR2 SVGAGI (reference sequence). The CDR3 extends over 14 amino acids. V was pared by 5 bases and J by 4 bases, with 12 bases between. The CDR3 sequence: CASSLGRENQPQHF. The CDR3 DNA sequence: TGTGCCAGCAGTCTTGGACGGGAGAATCAGCCCCAGCATTTT.

This chain connects TRBV19 to TRBJ2-7; 11 bases are shared with TRBD1. The CDR3 has 16 amino acids. The V gene's germline CDR1 is LNHDA and CDR2 SQIVND (reference sequence). Trimming took 1 base from V and 5 from J; bases not matched to a gene: 7. CDR3 bases: TGTGCCAGTAGTATAGTACCGGGACAGGGGGTCCACGAGCAGTACTTC. Protein sequence: CASSIVPGQGVHEQYF.

Here the CDR3 DNA reads TGTGCCAGCAGTCGGGGGGACACCGGGGAGCTGTTTTTT. Its translation is CASSRGDTGELFF. The chain combines TRBV28 with TRBJ2-2, with 7 positions matching TRBD2. The junction had 0 bases not matched to a gene; V was cut back by 5 bases and J by 3 bases. CDR3 size: 13 residues. Germline V gene sequence: CDR1 MDHEN, CDR2 SYDVKM.

The chain recombines TRBV6-5 with TRBJ2-2, with TRBD1 matching over 10 bases. Trimming at V came to 6 bases and at J to 8 bases, leaving 6 bases not matched to a gene. From germline, CDR1 is MNHEY and CDR2 SVGAGI. This CDR3 region has 14 residues. The CDR3 spells CASRIGTGEGELFF. The CDR3 DNA sequence: TGTGCCAGCAGAATCGGGACAGGGGAAGGGGAGCTGTTTTTT.

V and J are TRBV27 and TRBJ1-2; unclear D gene. V lost 2 bases to trimming and J lost 2 bases, with 6 bases between them. The CDR3 has 13 residues. Germline loops: CDR1 MNHEY, CDR2 SMNVEV (reference sequence). CDR3: CASSLHSNYGYTF. DNA of the CDR3: TGTGCCAGCAGTTTACATTCAAACTATGGCTACACCTTC.

This clone has just a few counts. The genes are TRBV28 and TRBJ2-1; possible D gene TRBD1, 7 bases. The CDR3 is made up of 15 amino acids. Deletions cut 4 bases from V and 12 bases from J, with 22 bases between. Germline V CDR1 and CDR2: MDHEN, SYDVKM. The CDR3 reads CASSSEGAGLEAQFF. CDR3 DNA sequence: TGTGCCAGCAGTTCAGAGGGGGCGGGGCTTGAGGCGCAGTTCTTC. Using reference TRBV28 and TRBJ2-1 for the parts outside the CDR3, the full variable domain is DVKVTQSSRYLVKRTGEKVFLECVQDMDHENMFWYRQDPGLGLRLIYFSYDVKMKEKGDIPEGYSVSREKKERFSLILESASTNQTSMYLCASSSEGAGLEAQFFGPGTRLTVL.

The chain combines TRBV28 with TRBJ2-1, with 11 nucleotides matching TRBD2. Unmatched junction bases numbered 4, after V lost 6 bases and J lost 3 bases. The germline V gene has CDR1 MDHEN and CDR2 SYDVKM. There are 15 residues in the CDR3. CDR3 sequence: CASSATSGDYNEQFF. The CDR3 DNA sequence: TGTGCCAGCAGCGCGACTAGCGGGGACTACAATGAGCAGTTCTTC.

V gene TRBV11-2 combines with J gene TRBJ2-3; weak D call: TRBD1 (6 bases). The CDR3 is 15 amino acids. Trimming removed 1 base at V and 4 bases at J, with 12 bases between. The germline V gene encodes CDR1 SGHAT and CDR2 FQNNGV. The CDR3 DNA reads TGTGCCAGCAGCTTAGGATCAGGGGATGCAGATACGCAGTATTTT. It codes for CASSLGSGDADTQYF.

The chain couples TRBV6-6 to TRBJ1-1; 7 bases fit TRBD1. The length of the CDR3 is 14 residues. Per the germline V gene, CDR1 is MNHNY and CDR2 is SVGAGI (reference sequence). J lost 1 base, V lost 6 bases, and 5 bases had no gene match. CDR3: CASSRQGSNTEAFF. For the CDR3, the DNA is TGTGCCAGCAGCAGACAGGGTTCGAACACTGAAGCTTTCTTT.

This sequence joins TRBV18 and TRBJ1-3; 8 positions match TRBD1. Per germline, CDR1 KGHSH and CDR2 LQKENI. Trimming cost V 2 bases and J 4 bases; bases outside gene matches: 4. The CDR3 is 15 amino acids. The CDR3: CASSPRQGNGNTIYF. The CDR3 DNA sequence: TGTGCCAGCTCACCAAGACAGGGGAACGGAAACACCATATATTTT.

The chain couples TRBV11-2 to TRBJ2-1; possibly TRBD2 for D (5 bases). V lost 5 bases and J 12 bases, leaving 11 bases between the germline ends. The CDR3 extends over 11 amino acids. Germline V gives CDR1 SGHAT, CDR2 FQNNGV. This CDR3 is CASSQKDSQFF. CDR3 DNA: TGTGCCAGCAGCCAGAAGGACTCGCAGTTCTTC.

In its sample, this clone was seen a few times. The chain links TRBV11-2 to TRBJ2-2, with a tentative D call TRBD1 (5 bases). The CDR3 consists of 16 residues. Germline CDR1 SGHAT, CDR2 FQNNGV. V gave up 1 base and J gave up 2 bases, with 11 bases separating them. The CDR3 DNA sequence: TGTGCCAGCAGCTTAGGGGCCAGGGTTAACACCGGGGAGCTGTTTTTT. This gives the protein CASSLGARVNTGELFF.

This sequence joins TRBV28 and TRBJ2-2; tentatively, D is TRBD2 (7 bases). Germline CDR1 and CDR2: MDHEN and SYDVKM. The V end was cut by 3 bases, the J end by 7 bases, with 18 bases between. The CDR3 length is 16 residues. The CDR3 sequence is CASSFDRGAAIGELFF. In DNA form, the CDR3 reads TGTGCCAGCAGTTTTGATCGGGGGGCAGCGATCGGGGAGCTGTTTTTT.

This chain connects TRBV4-2 to TRBJ2-3; TRBD2 matches 12 bases. This CDR3 contains 20 residues. From germline, CDR1 is LGHNA and CDR2 YNFKEQ. V shed 0 bases, J shed 6 bases, and the junction held 16 bases outside the gene matches. This CDR3 reads CASSQESGTSGQHDTDTQYF. The CDR3 DNA reads as TGTGCCAGCAGCCAAGAGTCCGGGACTAGCGGGCAACACGACACGGATACGCAGTATTTT.

The chain couples TRBV4-1 to TRBJ1-4; the D is unclear. The V and J ends lost 1 base and 3 bases respectively, with 6 bases between them. Germline V CDR1 and CDR2: MGHRA, YSYEKL. The CDR3 consists of 14 residues. The chain's CDR3 is CASSQVSANEKLFF. CDR3 nucleotides: TGCGCCAGCAGCCAAGTGTCAGCTAATGAAAAACTGTTTTTT.

The CDR3 coding sequence is TGTGCCAGCAGCGCGGGGGGAGGGGTGGGCACAGATACGCAGTATTTT. Amino acid sequence: CASSAGGGVGTDTQYF. The chain uses TRBV9 and TRBJ2-3, with 7 positions matching TRBD2. CDR3 length: 16 amino acids. V shed 3 bases and J 1 base; nucleotides not matched to a gene: 8. Germline CDR1 and CDR2: SGDLS and YYNGEE.

The gene calls are TRBV27 and TRBJ1-1, with D possibly being TRBD1 (5 bases). The CDR3 is 14 residues long. CDR1 is MNHEY and CDR2 is SMNVEV in the germline V gene (reference sequence). With 4 bases removed from V and 4 bases from J, the gap between germline ends came to 13 bases. For the CDR3, the DNA is TGTGCCAGCAGTTCCCGACAGACCCTCACTGAAGCTTTCTTT. This codes for CASSSRQTLTEAFF.

V is TRBV6-1 and J is TRBJ2-7; 10 bases align to TRBD1. The CDR3 has 14 amino acids. Trimming at V came to 1 base and at J to 7 bases, leaving 4 bases not matched to a gene. Germline CDR1 MNHNS, CDR2 SASEGT. CDR3 residues: CASSEGQGAEEQYF. Written as DNA, the CDR3 is TGTGCCAGCAGTGAAGGACAGGGGGCCGAAGAGCAGTACTTC.

The CDR3 DNA reads as TGTGCCAGCAGCTTGATCCCCGGGGTAGACTACAATGAGCAGTTCTTC. This encodes CASSLIPGVDYNEQFF. The chain combines TRBV5-6 with TRBJ2-1, with a weak D call TRBD2 (5 bases). Trimming pared 1 base from V and 3 bases from J, leaving 14 bases between. The germline V gene encodes CDR1 SGHDT and CDR2 YYEEEE. The CDR3 is 16 amino acids.